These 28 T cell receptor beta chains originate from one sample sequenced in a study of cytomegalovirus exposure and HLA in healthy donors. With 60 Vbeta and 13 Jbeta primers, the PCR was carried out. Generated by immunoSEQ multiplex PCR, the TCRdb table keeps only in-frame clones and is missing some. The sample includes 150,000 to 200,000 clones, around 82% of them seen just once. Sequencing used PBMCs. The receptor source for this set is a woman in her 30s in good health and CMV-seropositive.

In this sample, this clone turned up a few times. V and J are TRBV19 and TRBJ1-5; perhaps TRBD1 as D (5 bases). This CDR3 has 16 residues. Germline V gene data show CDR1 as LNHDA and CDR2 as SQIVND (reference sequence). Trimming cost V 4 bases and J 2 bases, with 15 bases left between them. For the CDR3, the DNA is TGTGCCAGTAGTACCCCGGGACTGGGGGGCAATCAGCCCCAGCATTTT. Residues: CASSTPGLGGNQPQHF.

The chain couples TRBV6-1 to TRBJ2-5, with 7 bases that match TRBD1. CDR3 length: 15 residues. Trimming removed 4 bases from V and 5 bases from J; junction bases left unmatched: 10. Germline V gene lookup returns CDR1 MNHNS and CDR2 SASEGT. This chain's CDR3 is CASSGRTGFRETQYF. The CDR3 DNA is TGTGCCAGCAGTGGGCGGACAGGCTTTAGGGAGACCCAGTACTTC.

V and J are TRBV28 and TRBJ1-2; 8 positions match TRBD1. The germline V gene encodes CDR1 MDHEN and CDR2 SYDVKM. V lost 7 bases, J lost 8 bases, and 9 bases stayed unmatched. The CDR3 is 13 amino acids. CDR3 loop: CASKGTGGSGYTF. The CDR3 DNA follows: TGTGCCAGCAAGGGGACAGGCGGTTCCGGCTACACCTTC.

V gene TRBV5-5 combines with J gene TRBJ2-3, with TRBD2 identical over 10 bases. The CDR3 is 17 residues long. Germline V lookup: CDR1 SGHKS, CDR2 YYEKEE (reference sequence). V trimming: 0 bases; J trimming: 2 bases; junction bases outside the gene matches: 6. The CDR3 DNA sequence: TGTGCCAGCAGCTTGGATGTAGCGGGGGGACTCACAGATACGCAGTATTTT. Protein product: CASSLDVAGGLTDTQYF.

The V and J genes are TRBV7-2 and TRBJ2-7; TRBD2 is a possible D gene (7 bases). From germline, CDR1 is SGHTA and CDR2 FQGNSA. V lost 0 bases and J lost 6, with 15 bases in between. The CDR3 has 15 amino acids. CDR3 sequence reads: CASSLAVGGLGEQYF. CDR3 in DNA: TGTGCCAGCAGCTTAGCCGTCGGGGGGCTCGGCGAGCAGTACTTC.

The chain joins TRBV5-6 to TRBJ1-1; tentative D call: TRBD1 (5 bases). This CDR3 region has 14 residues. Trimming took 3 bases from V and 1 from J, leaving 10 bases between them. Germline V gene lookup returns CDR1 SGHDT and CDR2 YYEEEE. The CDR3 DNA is TGTGCCAGCAGCTCAGGGACTGAGAACACTGAAGCTTTCTTT. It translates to CASSSGTENTEAFF. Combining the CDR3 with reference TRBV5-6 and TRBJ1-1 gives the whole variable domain DAGVTQSPTHLIKTRGQQVTLRCSPKSGHDTVSWYQQALGQGPQFIFQYYEEEERQRGNFPDRFSGHQFPNYSSELNVNALLLGDSALYLCASSSGTENTEAFFGQGTRLTVV.

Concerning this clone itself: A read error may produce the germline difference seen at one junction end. This chain's CDR3 is CASSPFERGFQGTQYF. As DNA, the CDR3 is TGCGCCAGCAGTCCCTTCGAGCGGGGGTTCCAAGGGACCCAGTACTTC. The V gene is TRBV10-1, the J gene TRBJ2-5; 8 bases agree with TRBD2. In germline, CDR1 is WNHNN, CDR2 SYGVQD (reference sequence). The CDR3 runs 16 residues.

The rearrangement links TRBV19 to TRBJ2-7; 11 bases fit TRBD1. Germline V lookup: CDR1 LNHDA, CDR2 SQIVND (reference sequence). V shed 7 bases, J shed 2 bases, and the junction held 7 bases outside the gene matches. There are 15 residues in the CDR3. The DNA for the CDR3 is TGTGCCAGTAAATCCGGGACAGGGGGTACCTACGAGCAGTACTTC. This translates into CASKSGTGGTYEQYF.

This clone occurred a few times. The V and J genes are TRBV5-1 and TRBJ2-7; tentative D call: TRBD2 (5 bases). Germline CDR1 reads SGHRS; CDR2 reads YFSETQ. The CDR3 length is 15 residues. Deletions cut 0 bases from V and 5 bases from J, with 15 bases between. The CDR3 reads CASSLGFGEVDEQYF. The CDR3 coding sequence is TGCGCCAGCAGCTTGGGTTTCGGGGAAGTGGACGAGCAGTACTTC.

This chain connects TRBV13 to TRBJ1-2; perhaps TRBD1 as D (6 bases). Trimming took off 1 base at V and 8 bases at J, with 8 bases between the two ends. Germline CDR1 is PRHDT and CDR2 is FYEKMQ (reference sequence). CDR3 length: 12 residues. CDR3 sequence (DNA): TGTGCCAGCAGCTTAGACAGGGACGGCTACACCTTC. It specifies CASSLDRDGYTF.

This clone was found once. The CDR3 sequence: CAISERTGASHGYTF. The CDR3 nucleotides are TGTGCCATCAGTGAAAGGACAGGGGCGTCACATGGCTACACCTTC. The chain carries TRBV10-3 and TRBJ1-2, with 9 bases lining up with TRBD1. Per the germline V gene, CDR1 is ENHRY and CDR2 is SYGVKD. V lost 3 bases, J lost 6 bases, and 8 bases stayed unmatched. This CDR3 has 15 amino acids.

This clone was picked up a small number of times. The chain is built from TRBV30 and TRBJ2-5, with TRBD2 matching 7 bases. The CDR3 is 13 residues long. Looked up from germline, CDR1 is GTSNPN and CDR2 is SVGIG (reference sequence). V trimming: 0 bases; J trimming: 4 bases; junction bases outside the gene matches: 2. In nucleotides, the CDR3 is TGTGCCTGGAGTGTCGGGGGGAGAGAGACCCAGTACTTC. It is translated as CAWSVGGRETQYF.

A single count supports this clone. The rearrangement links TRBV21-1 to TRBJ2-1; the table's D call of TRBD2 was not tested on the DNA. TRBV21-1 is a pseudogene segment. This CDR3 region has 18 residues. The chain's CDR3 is CASSKRASGGAGNNEQFF. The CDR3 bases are TGTGCCAGCAGCAAACGGGCTAGCGGGGGGGCAGGTAATAATGAGCAGTTCTTC.

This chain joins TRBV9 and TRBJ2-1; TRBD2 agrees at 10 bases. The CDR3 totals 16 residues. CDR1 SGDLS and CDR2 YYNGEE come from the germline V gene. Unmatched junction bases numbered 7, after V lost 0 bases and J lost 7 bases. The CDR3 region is CASSVADSGGRNEQFF. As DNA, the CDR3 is TGTGCCAGCAGCGTAGCCGATAGCGGGGGGAGAAATGAGCAGTTCTTC.

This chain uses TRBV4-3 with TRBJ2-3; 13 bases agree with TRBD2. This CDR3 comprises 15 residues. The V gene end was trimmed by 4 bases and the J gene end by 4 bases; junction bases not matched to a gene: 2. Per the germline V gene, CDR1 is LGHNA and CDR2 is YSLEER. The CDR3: CASSRGTSGADTQYF. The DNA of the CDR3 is TGCGCCAGCAGCCGCGGGACTAGCGGGGCAGATACGCAGTATTTT.

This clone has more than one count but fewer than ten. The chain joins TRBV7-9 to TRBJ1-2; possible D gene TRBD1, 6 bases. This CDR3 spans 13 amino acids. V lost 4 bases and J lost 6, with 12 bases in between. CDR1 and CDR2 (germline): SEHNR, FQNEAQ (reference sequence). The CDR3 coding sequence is TGTGCCAGCAGCTCCTACAGGGACCATGGCTACACCTTC. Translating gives CASSSYRDHGYTF.

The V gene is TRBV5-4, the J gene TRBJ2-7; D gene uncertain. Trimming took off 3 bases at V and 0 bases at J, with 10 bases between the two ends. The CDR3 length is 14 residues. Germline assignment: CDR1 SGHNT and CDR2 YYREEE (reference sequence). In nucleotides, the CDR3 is TGTGCCAGCAGCTCTCTCGACACCTCCTACGAGCAGTACTTC. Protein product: CASSSLDTSYEQYF.

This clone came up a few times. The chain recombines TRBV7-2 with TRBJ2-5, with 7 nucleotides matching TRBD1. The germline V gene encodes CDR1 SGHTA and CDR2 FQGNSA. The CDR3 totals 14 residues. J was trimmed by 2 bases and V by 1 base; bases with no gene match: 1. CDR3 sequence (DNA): TGTGCCAGCAGCTTAGGGGGACAGCAAGAGACCCAGTACTTC. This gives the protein CASSLGGQQETQYF.

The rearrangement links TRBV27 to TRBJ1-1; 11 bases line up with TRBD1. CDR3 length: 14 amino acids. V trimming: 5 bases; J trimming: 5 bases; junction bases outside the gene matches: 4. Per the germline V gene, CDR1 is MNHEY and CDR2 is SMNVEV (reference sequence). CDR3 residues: CASSIGTGGTEAFF. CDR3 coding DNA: TGTGCCAGCAGTATCGGGACAGGGGGAACTGAAGCTTTCTTT.

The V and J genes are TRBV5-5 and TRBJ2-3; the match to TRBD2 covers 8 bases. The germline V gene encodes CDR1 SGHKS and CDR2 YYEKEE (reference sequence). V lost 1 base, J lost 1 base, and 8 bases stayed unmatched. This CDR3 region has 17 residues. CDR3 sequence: CASSLLPLAGRTDTQYF. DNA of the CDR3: TGTGCCAGCAGCTTGCTTCCCTTAGCGGGGCGCACAGATACGCAGTATTTT.

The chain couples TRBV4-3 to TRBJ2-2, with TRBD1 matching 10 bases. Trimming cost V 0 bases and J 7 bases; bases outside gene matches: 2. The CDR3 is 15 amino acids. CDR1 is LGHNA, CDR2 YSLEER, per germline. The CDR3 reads CASSQEGQGSGELFF. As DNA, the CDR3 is TGCGCCAGCAGCCAAGAGGGACAGGGGAGCGGGGAGCTGTTTTTT.

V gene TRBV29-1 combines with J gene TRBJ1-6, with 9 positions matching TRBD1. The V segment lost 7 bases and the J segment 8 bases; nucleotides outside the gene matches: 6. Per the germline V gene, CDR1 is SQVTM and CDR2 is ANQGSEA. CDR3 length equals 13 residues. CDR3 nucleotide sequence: TGCAGCGCAGGGGACAGGGAGGATTCACCCCTCCACTTT. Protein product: CSAGDREDSPLHF.

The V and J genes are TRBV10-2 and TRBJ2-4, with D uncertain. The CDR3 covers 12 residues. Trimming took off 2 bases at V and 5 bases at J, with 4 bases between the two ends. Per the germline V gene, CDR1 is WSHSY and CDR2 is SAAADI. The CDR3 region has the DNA TGCGCCAGCAGTGAGCCCGAAAACATTCAGTACTTC. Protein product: CASSEPENIQYF.

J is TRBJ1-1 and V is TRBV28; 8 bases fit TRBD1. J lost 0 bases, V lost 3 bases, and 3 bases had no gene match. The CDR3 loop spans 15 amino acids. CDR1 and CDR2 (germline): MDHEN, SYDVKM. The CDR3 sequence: CASSFRGPMNTEAFF. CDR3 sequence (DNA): TGTGCCAGCAGTTTCAGGGGGCCCATGAACACTGAAGCTTTCTTT.

Here the CDR3 reads CASSLGTSGGYADTQYF. The CDR3 coding sequence is TGTGCCAGCAGTCTCGGGACTAGCGGGGGGTATGCAGATACGCAGTATTTT. The gene calls are TRBV28 and TRBJ2-3, with 15 bases matching TRBD2. Germline loops: CDR1 MDHEN, CDR2 SYDVKM. The CDR3 has 17 residues. The junction had 7 bases not matched to a gene; V was cut back by 5 bases and J by 4 bases.

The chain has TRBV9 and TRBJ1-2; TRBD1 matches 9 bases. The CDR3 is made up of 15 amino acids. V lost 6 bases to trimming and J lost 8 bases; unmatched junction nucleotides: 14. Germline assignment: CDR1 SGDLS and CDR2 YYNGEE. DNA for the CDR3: TGTGCCAGCACACCAATACCGGGACAGGGCCGCGGCTACACCTTC. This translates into CASTPIPGQGRGYTF.

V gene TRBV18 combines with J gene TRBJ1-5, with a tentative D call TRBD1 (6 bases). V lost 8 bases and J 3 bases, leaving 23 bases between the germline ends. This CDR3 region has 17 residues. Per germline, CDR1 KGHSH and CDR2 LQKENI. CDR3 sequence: CASRRATPAGANQPQHF. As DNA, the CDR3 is TGTGCCAGCCGACGGGCGACTCCGGCAGGGGCCAATCAGCCCCAGCATTTT.

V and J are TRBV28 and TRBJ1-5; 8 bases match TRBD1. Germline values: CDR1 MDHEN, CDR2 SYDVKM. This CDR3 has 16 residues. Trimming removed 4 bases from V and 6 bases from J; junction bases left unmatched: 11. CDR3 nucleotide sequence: TGTGCCAGCAGTTCACCTGACAGGGGCCCGGGTCAGCCCCAGCATTTT. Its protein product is CASSSPDRGPGQPQHF.